This T cell receptor (beta chain) appears in the sequencing data of a study of T cell responses to AZD1222 COVID-19 vaccine. Regarding the study as a whole: The sample set comprised mostly white British donors with more females, and clonal diversity was possibly underestimated. Unmutated variant regions are reportedly targeted by nearly half of spike-specific TCRs.

Profiling relied on immunoSEQ multiplex PCR, and the TCRdb table lists in-frame clones only, not all of them. The data hold 150,000 or so clones, with about 89% observed a single time. This clone turned up a few times. Its antigen remains unidentified. This specimen was peripheral blood, taken on day 0 of AZD1222 vaccination. The receptor comes from an adult in good health.

The CDR3 DNA follows: TGTGCCTGGAGGCGGGGGAGAACGCAGGCTGGGGCCAACGTCCTGACTTTC. Translating it yields CAWRRGRTQAGANVLTF. The chain has TRBV30 and TRBJ2-6; 7 bases fit TRBD2. V was pared by 3 bases and J by 2 bases, with 10 bases of the junction left unmatched. The CDR3 is made up of 17 amino acids. The germline gives CDR1 GTSNPN, CDR2 SVGIG (reference sequence).